These 11 T cell receptor beta chains came from one sample sequenced in a study of blood T cells in healthy people across ages (dated by TCRdb to 2013 to 2016). The library was generated by 5' RACE. Sequencer: Illumina HiSeq 2500. A second PCR of roughly 6 to 11 cycles was run with a J-beta primer mix and a sample-barcoded 5' primer. TCRdb reprocessed the public reads (quality trimming at Q25 with fastp, clone calling with MiXCR) and kept in-frame beta chains. For every CDR3 protein sequence, its rows merge into one entry that carries the most common genes and DNA. The sample table contains approximately 1,100,000 distinct CDR3 sequences; only one count was recorded for more than 40% of them. The ten largest make up approximately 17% of the sample. The sequencing input was blood. The receptor set was obtained from an older woman in good health.

The chain has TRBV6-6 and TRBJ2-5; D perhaps matches TRBD2 (5 bases). Looked up from germline, CDR1 is MNHNY and CDR2 is SVGAGI (reference sequence). Trimming removed 5 bases at V and 0 bases at J, with 16 bases between. The length of the CDR3 is 16 residues. CDR3 sequence (DNA): TGTGCCAGCAGTGCCTCGAGGAGGTTGGACCAAGAGACCCAGTACTTC. Translated, it gives CASSASRRLDQETQYF.

The chain carries TRBV20-1 and TRBJ1-6; D gene ambiguous. Germline-derived CDR1 and CDR2 are DFQATT and SNEGSKA (reference sequence). The CDR3 contains 14 residues. V was pared by 6 bases and J by 6 bases, with 15 bases between. CDR3 in amino acids: CSAPTGRTNSPLHF. CDR3 in DNA: TGCAGTGCCCCGACGGGCAGGACTAATTCACCCCTCCACTTT.

This rearrangement joins TRBV5-1 to TRBJ2-1; D is undetermined. The CDR3 has 14 amino acids. Trimming took off 0 bases at V and 3 bases at J, with 7 bases between the two ends. Germline V gives CDR1 SGHRS, CDR2 YFSETQ. CDR3 sequence reads: CASSLEGYYNEQFF. The CDR3 nucleotides are TGCGCCAGCAGCTTGGAGGGCTACTACAATGAGCAGTTCTTC. Based on the CDR3 plus reference TRBV5-1 and TRBJ2-1, the full variable domain is KAGVTQTPRYLIKTRGQQVTLSCSPISGHRSVSWYQQTPGQGLQFLFEYFSETQRNKGNFPGRFSGRQFSNSRSEMNVSTLELGDSALYLCASSLEGYYNEQFFGPGTRLTVL.

This chain links TRBV12-3 or TRBV12-4 with TRBJ2-1; TRBD2 agrees at 7 bases. Germline trimming cut 7 bases from V and 10 bases from J; bases unmatched to any gene: 4. This CDR3 region has 11 residues. The DNA of the CDR3 is TGTGCCAGCAACAAGGGAGGGGAGCAGTTCTTC. Protein: CASNKGGEQFF.

The chain recombines TRBV10-2 with TRBJ1-1; D is undetermined. V lost 4 bases and J lost 3, with 12 bases in between. The CDR3 is 14 amino acids. The V gene's germline CDR1 is WSHSY and CDR2 SAAADI. The CDR3 DNA reads as TGCGCCAGCAGTGTTTCAGATATGGACACTGAAGCTTTCTTT. This sequence encodes CASSVSDMDTEAFF.

The chain uses TRBV15 and TRBJ2-7, with 8 nucleotides matching TRBD1. CDR3 length equals 14 residues. The trim removed 3 bases at V and 2 bases at J, leaving 3 bases unmatched. Looked up from germline, CDR1 is LNHNV and CDR2 is YYDKDF (reference sequence). CDR3 amino acids: CATSRGQDTYEQYF. CDR3 nucleotides: TGTGCCACCAGCAGGGGACAGGACACCTACGAGCAGTACTTC.

In this sample, this clonotype turned up many times. The V call is TRBV3-1, the J call TRBJ1-4; D might be TRBD1 (6 bases). Germline V gives CDR1 LGHDT, CDR2 YNNKEL (reference sequence). The CDR3 has 14 amino acids. V was trimmed by 6 bases and J by 5 bases, leaving 13 bases between them. This CDR3 is CASRHRDKNEKLFF. The CDR3 region has the DNA TGTGCCAGCAGGCACCGGGACAAGAATGAAAAACTGTTTTTT.

In its sample, this clonotype was seen a few times. The CDR3 sequence is CSANGGSNYEQYF. CDR3 nucleotide sequence: TGCAGTGCTAACGGAGGATCTAACTACGAGCAGTACTTC. The chain is built from TRBV20-1 and TRBJ2-7, with D tentatively TRBD2 (5 bases). V was trimmed by 4 bases and J by 3 bases, leaving 13 bases between them. The CDR3 consists of 13 residues. Germline CDR1 reads DFQATT; CDR2 reads SNEGSKA (reference sequence).

This clonotype was counted a few times. The CDR3 protein is CASSLGTVASYEQYF. As DNA, the CDR3 is TGTGCCAGCAGTTTGGGAACAGTGGCCTCCTACGAGCAGTACTTC. The V call is TRBV12-3 or TRBV12-4, the J call TRBJ2-7; no clear D. This CDR3 contains 15 residues. Between the trimmed V and J ends, which lost 3 bases and 0 bases, there was a span of 12 bases.

A few counts support this clonotype. This chain connects TRBV12-3 or TRBV12-4 to TRBJ2-7, with 10 bases lining up with TRBD2. Trimming cost V 2 bases and J 3 bases; bases outside gene matches: 10. This CDR3 spans 17 amino acids. The CDR3 is CASSLRRLAGDNYEQYF. The CDR3 DNA sequence: TGTGCCAGCAGTTTAAGGCGCCTAGCGGGAGATAACTACGAGCAGTACTTC.

The rearrangement links TRBV7-9 to TRBJ1-1; no firm D call. The CDR3 covers 12 residues. Trimming removed 5 bases from V and 6 bases from J, with 10 bases in between. CDR1 SEHNR and CDR2 FQNEAQ come from the germline V gene (reference sequence). As DNA, the CDR3 is TGTGCCAGCAGCCACCGATATGCTGAAGCTTTCTTT. Translated, it gives CASSHRYAEAFF. Based on the CDR3 plus reference TRBV7-9 and TRBJ1-1, the full variable domain is DTGVSQNPRHKITKRGQNVTFRCDPISEHNRLYWYRQTLGQGPEFLTYFQNEAQLEKSRLLSDRFSAERPKGSFSTLEIQRTEQGDSAMYLCASSHRYAEAFFGQGTRLTVV.